This T cell receptor (beta chain) was sequenced in a study of blood T cell repertoires in COVID-19. On the study more broadly: The origin of the acute and convalescent COVID-19 samples was the United States, Italy and Spain. Nucleic acid was either cDNA or gDNA, and it came from T cells, B-cell-depleted T cells, or PBMCs.

V was shortened by 4 bases and J by 5 bases, with 11 bases between the two germline ends. The CDR3 is 13 amino acids. From germline, CDR1 is LNHDA and CDR2 SQIVND (reference sequence). In the authors' workflow: Reference gene primer amplification gave nucleated cell count estimates. Data came from immunoSEQ multiplex PCR; TCRdb stores just in-frame clones and leaves some out. D and trimming come from the DNA, and the V and J calls and clone size come from that table. The sample includes about 180,000 clones, about four fifths of them seen just once. This chain links TRBV19 with TRBJ1-1, with D maybe TRBD1 (6 bases). The source material was peripheral blood. This clonotype was sampled from a woman in her 70s with acute or convalescent COVID-19. CDR3 nucleotides: TGTGCCAGTAGTACGGGTCAGGGGACTGAAGCTTTCTTT. Translating it yields CASSTGQGTEAFF.